This TCR beta chain was obtained from a study of cytomegalovirus exposure and HLA in healthy donors. Findings and limits, study-wide: Other equally common chains were less clonally expanded than HLA-associated TCR beta chains, a later analysis showed. Diagnosis of cytomegalovirus status made by the classifier reportedly showed high specificity and sensitivity.

The V gene's germline CDR1 is SEHNR and CDR2 FQNEAQ (reference sequence). This CDR3 comprises 14 residues. The V end was cut by 10 bases, the J end by 2 bases, with 16 bases between. This clone was seen more than once but under ten times. The antigen is not known. Primers included in the PCR were 60 Vbeta and 13 Jbeta primers. Repertoires were generated with immunoSEQ multiplex PCR, while TCRdb's copy carries only in-frame clones and drops some. The sample records 50,000 or so clones, 81% being singletons. This TCR was sampled from a boy aged 5-17 years in good health and CMV-seropositive. The J gene is TRBJ2-3, the V gene TRBV7-9, with D maybe TRBD2 (6 bases). Specimen: PBMCs. Here the CDR3 DNA reads TGTGCCACCGCGAAAGGACTAATCACAGATACGCAGTATTTT. This encodes CATAKGLITDTQYF.